A selection of T cell receptor beta chains follows, all from one sample in a study of blood T cell repertoires in COVID-19. Generated by immunoSEQ multiplex PCR, the TCRdb table keeps only in-frame clones and is missing some. The sample has some 77,000 clones, over 80% seen once; the top ten hold less than 2%. Sample: peripheral blood. These receptors originate from a woman in her sixties with acute or convalescent COVID-19. The CDR3 runs from the conserved cysteine through the conserved F or W. D genes are given only for firm matches. Size tells how often a clone was seen (once, few, many) or the class of an expanded clone, and some rows leave it out.

v_gene: TRBV9
d_gene: TRBD1
j_gene: TRBJ1-1
abundance: NA
CDR3aa: CASSATGGDTEAFF
CDR3nt: TGTGCCAGCAGCGCCACAGGGGGGGACACTGAAGCTTTCTTT

v_gene: TRBV7-8
d_gene: TRBD1
j_gene: TRBJ1-1
abundance: NA
CDR3aa: CASSSTGMTEAFF
CDR3nt: TGTGCCAGCAGCTCGACAGGGATGACTGAAGCTTTCTTT

v_gene: TRBV6-5
d_gene: TRBD1
j_gene: TRBJ2-7
abundance: NA
CDR3aa: CASSPGQGRGEQYF
CDR3nt: TGTGCCAGCAGTCCGGGACAGGGGAGAGGAGAGCAGTACTTC

v_gene: TRBV7-8
d_gene: NA
j_gene: TRBJ2-7
abundance: NA
CDR3aa: CASSLEGGAYEQYF
CDR3nt: TGTGCCAGCAGCTTAGAGGGGGGGGCCTACGAGCAGTACTTC

v_gene: TRBV7-9
d_gene: NA
j_gene: TRBJ2-1
abundance: few
CDR3aa: CASSPRSAYNEQFF
CDR3nt: TGTGCCAGCAGCCCGAGGTCGGCATACAATGAGCAGTTCTTC

v_gene: TRBV10-1
d_gene: TRBD1
j_gene: TRBJ1-2
abundance: once
CDR3aa: CARRAGTGYGYTF
CDR3nt: TGCGCCAGAAGGGCCGGGACAGGGTATGGCTACACCTTC

v_gene: TRBV10-3
d_gene: NA
j_gene: TRBJ2-1
abundance: NA
CDR3aa: CAISETGRPNEQFF
CDR3nt: TGTGCCATCAGTGAGACAGGAAGGCCCAATGAGCAGTTCTTC

v_gene: TRBV5-1
d_gene: NA
j_gene: TRBJ2-3
abundance: NA
CDR3aa: CASSSEGRVGADTQYF
CDR3nt: TGCGCCAGCAGCTCGGAGGGCAGGGTGGGAGCAGATACGCAGTATTTT

v_gene: TRBV7-9
d_gene: TRBD1
j_gene: TRBJ2-2
abundance: few
CDR3aa: CASSLTGVGELFF
CDR3nt: TGTGCCAGCAGCTTGACAGGGGTCGGGGAGCTGTTTTTT

v_gene: TRBV28
d_gene: NA
j_gene: TRBJ1-5
abundance: NA
CDR3aa: CASRTENNQPQHF
CDR3nt: TGTGCCAGCAGAACAGAGAACAATCAGCCCCAGCATTTT

v_gene: TRBV2
d_gene: NA
j_gene: TRBJ1-5
abundance: NA
CDR3aa: CASSVGRDNQPQHF
CDR3nt: TGTGCCAGCAGTGTTGGCAGGGACAATCAGCCCCAGCATTTT

v_gene: TRBV18
d_gene: NA
j_gene: TRBJ1-1
abundance: NA
CDR3aa: CASSPLGQMNTEAFF
CDR3nt: TGTGCCAGCTCACCACTTGGACAGATGAACACTGAAGCTTTCTTT

v_gene: TRBV16
d_gene: NA
j_gene: TRBJ2-2
abundance: NA
CDR3aa: CASSQSGANTGELFF
CDR3nt: TGTGCCAGCAGCCAGTCAGGGGCGAACACCGGGGAGCTGTTTTTT

v_gene: TRBV5-1
d_gene: TRBD1
j_gene: TRBJ1-2
abundance: NA
CDR3aa: CASSLGKQGALYGYTF
CDR3nt: TGCGCCAGCAGCTTGGGGAAACAGGGGGCCTTATATGGCTACACCTTC

v_gene: TRBV27
d_gene: NA
j_gene: TRBJ1-2
abundance: NA
CDR3aa: CASSFKGANYGYTF
CDR3nt: TGTGCCAGCAGTTTCAAAGGAGCTAACTATGGCTACACCTTC

v_gene: TRBV30
d_gene: TRBD1
j_gene: TRBJ1-6
abundance: NA
CDR3aa: CAWSGQGASPLHF
CDR3nt: TGTGCCTGGAGTGGACAGGGAGCTTCACCCCTCCACTTT

v_gene: TRBV5-1
d_gene: TRBD2
j_gene: TRBJ2-7
abundance: NA
CDR3aa: CASSLEGLVREQYF
CDR3nt: TGCGCCAGCAGCTTGGAGGGACTAGTAAGGGAGCAGTACTTC

v_gene: TRBV19
d_gene: NA
j_gene: TRBJ2-1
abundance: NA
CDR3aa: CASSTLNGPNEQFF
CDR3nt: TGTGCCAGTAGTACCCTCAATGGCCCCAATGAGCAGTTCTTC

v_gene: TRBV4-2
d_gene: NA
j_gene: TRBJ1-4
abundance: NA
CDR3aa: CASSQDGQTFEKLFF
CDR3nt: TGTGCCAGCAGCCAAGATGGGCAGACATTCGAAAAACTGTTTTTT

v_gene: TRBV27
d_gene: NA
j_gene: TRBJ2-3
abundance: NA
CDR3aa: CASSSRSTRQTDTQYF
CDR3nt: TGTGCCAGCAGTTCTCGTTCAACCCGACAGACAGATACGCAGTATTTT

v_gene: TRBV7-2
d_gene: NA
j_gene: TRBJ2-1
abundance: NA
CDR3aa: CASSLAESLGASHNEQFF
CDR3nt: TGTGCCAGCAGCTTAGCCGAATCGCTGGGGGCTTCGCACAATGAGCAGTTCTTC

v_gene: TRBV11-1
d_gene: NA
j_gene: TRBJ1-1
abundance: NA
CDR3aa: CASSFGGTEAFF
CDR3nt: TGTGCCAGCAGCTTCGGGGGGACTGAAGCTTTCTTT

v_gene: TRBV25-1
d_gene: NA
j_gene: TRBJ1-2
abundance: NA
CDR3aa: CASSESIYNYGYTF
CDR3nt: TGTGCCAGCAGTGAATCTATCTATAACTATGGCTACACCTTC

v_gene: TRBV5-1
d_gene: NA
j_gene: TRBJ2-5
abundance: NA
CDR3aa: CASSFGGAGETQYF
CDR3nt: TGCGCCAGCAGCTTCGGGGGAGCCGGGGAGACCCAGTACTTC

v_gene: TRBV11-2
d_gene: TRBD2
j_gene: TRBJ2-1
abundance: NA
CDR3aa: CASSPQLAGNNEQFF
CDR3nt: TGTGCCAGCAGCCCTCAACTAGCGGGAAACAATGAGCAGTTCTTC

v_gene: TRBV5-1
d_gene: NA
j_gene: TRBJ2-1
abundance: NA
CDR3aa: CASSEANSYNEQFF
CDR3nt: TGCGCCAGCAGCGAAGCGAACTCCTACAATGAGCAGTTCTTC

v_gene: TRBV6-5
d_gene: NA
j_gene: TRBJ1-2
abundance: NA
CDR3aa: CASSFRDTRVGYTF
CDR3nt: TGTGCCAGCAGTTTCCGTGACACCAGGGTGGGCTACACCTTC

v_gene: TRBV3-1/TRBV3-2
d_gene: NA
j_gene: TRBJ2-4
abundance: NA
CDR3aa: CASSQGISGLAKNIQYF
CDR3nt: TGTGCCAGCAGCCAAGGCATCTCTGGCTTAGCCAAAAACATTCAGTACTTC

v_gene: TRBV5-8
d_gene: NA
j_gene: TRBJ1-1
abundance: NA
CDR3aa: CASSLVMGSLGTEAFF
CDR3nt: TGTGCCAGCAGCTTGGTTATGGGGAGTCTTGGGACTGAAGCTTTCTTT

v_gene: TRBV19
d_gene: NA
j_gene: TRBJ2-2
abundance: NA
CDR3aa: CASSNPQAGPANTGELFF
CDR3nt: TGTGCCAGTAGTAACCCCCAGGCGGGCCCCGCGAACACCGGGGAGCTGTTTTTT

v_gene: TRBV6-2/TRBV6-3
d_gene: NA
j_gene: TRBJ2-5
abundance: NA
CDR3aa: CASSYEVGETQYF
CDR3nt: TGTGCCAGCAGTTACGAGGTCGGGGAGACCCAGTACTTC

v_gene: TRBV5-6
d_gene: NA
j_gene: TRBJ2-3
abundance: NA
CDR3aa: CASSQVWNTDTQYF
CDR3nt: TGTGCCAGCAGCCAGGTTTGGAACACAGATACGCAGTATTTT

v_gene: TRBV2
d_gene: TRBD2
j_gene: TRBJ2-5
abundance: NA
CDR3aa: CASSEAGPAGSQYF
CDR3nt: TGTGCCAGCAGTGAGGCGGGCCCAGCGGGGAGCCAGTACTTC

v_gene: TRBV3-1/TRBV3-2
d_gene: NA
j_gene: TRBJ1-2
abundance: NA
CDR3aa: CASSQAVTGLGYGYTF
CDR3nt: TGTGCCAGCAGCCAAGCGGTTACGGGACTCGGCTATGGCTACACCTTC

v_gene: TRBV6-5
d_gene: NA
j_gene: TRBJ1-4
abundance: NA
CDR3aa: CASSYSTAGNEKLFF
CDR3nt: TGTGCCAGCAGTTACTCGACCGCCGGGAATGAAAAACTGTTTTTT

v_gene: TRBV6-5
d_gene: NA
j_gene: TRBJ1-1
abundance: NA
CDR3aa: CATIGLLGSGEAFF
CDR3nt: TGTGCCACCATAGGATTATTGGGGAGTGGTGAAGCTTTCTTT

v_gene: TRBV20-1
d_gene: NA
j_gene: TRBJ2-7
abundance: NA
CDR3aa: CSASYGSYEQYF
CDR3nt: TGCAGTGCTAGTTATGGTAGTTACGAGCAGTACTTC

v_gene: TRBV6-4
d_gene: NA
j_gene: TRBJ1-6
abundance: NA
CDR3aa: CASSDSLVVEGSPLHF
CDR3nt: TGTGCCAGCAGTGACTCGTTGGTTGTAGAGGGTTCACCCCTCCACTTT

v_gene: TRBV30
d_gene: TRBD1
j_gene: TRBJ1-1
abundance: NA
CDR3aa: CAWSTYRQGKMNTEAFF
CDR3nt: TGTGCCTGGAGTACCTACCGACAGGGAAAGATGAACACTGAAGCTTTCTTT

v_gene: TRBV6-5
d_gene: NA
j_gene: TRBJ1-2
abundance: NA
CDR3aa: CASRRQSYGYTF
CDR3nt: TGTGCCAGCAGGAGACAGAGCTATGGCTACACCTTC

v_gene: TRBV6-5
d_gene: NA
j_gene: TRBJ1-5
abundance: NA
CDR3aa: CASSLNGGGQPQHF
CDR3nt: TGTGCCAGCAGCCTAAACGGGGGAGGGCAGCCCCAGCATTTT

v_gene: TRBV10-3
d_gene: NA
j_gene: TRBJ2-1
abundance: few
CDR3aa: CAISAPLDAEQFF
CDR3nt: TGTGCCATCAGTGCTCCACTAGATGCTGAGCAGTTCTTC

v_gene: TRBV30
d_gene: NA
j_gene: TRBJ1-5
abundance: few
CDR3aa: CAWSVVDGAQHF
CDR3nt: TGTGCCTGGAGTGTAGTTGACGGAGCCCAGCATTTT

v_gene: TRBV27
d_gene: TRBD2
j_gene: TRBJ2-3
abundance: NA
CDR3aa: CASSLLRLAGTDTQYF
CDR3nt: TGTGCCAGCAGTTTATTGCGACTAGCGGGAACAGATACGCAGTATTTT